This T cell receptor beta chain was found in a study of radiotherapy plus CTLA-4 blockade in lung cancer. About the research overall: Among all patients, 18% showed objective responses, while about 30% had disease control.

This clone has only a few counts. Its antigen is still unknown. Findings and limits, study-wide: Expansion of tumor-derived TCR clones was observed in blood after radiotherapy plus ipilimumab. Among reported predictors of response, early blood T cell clone dynamics with interferon-beta performed best.

Some clones are missing from TCRdb's copy, which holds only in-frame ones; the method was immunoSEQ multiplex PCR. There are some 43,000 clones in the sample; about 81% occur only once, and approximately 3.4% lies in the top ten. J was trimmed by 5 bases and V by 2 bases; bases with no gene match: 3. From germline, CDR1 is SGHAT and CDR2 FQNNGV. CDR3 length: 14 amino acids. Focal radiation plus CTLA-4 blockade with ipilimumab was given to patients with chemo-refractory metastatic non-small-cell lung cancer. This chain links TRBV11-2 with TRBJ2-3, with 8 nucleotides matching TRBD2. Sequencing was performed on peripheral blood, taken from a patient treated with radiotherapy plus ipilimumab. The receptor was isolated from a human donor with non-small cell lung cancer who had stable disease on radiotherapy plus ipilimumab. CDR3 region: CASSLLAGGDTQYF. The CDR3 DNA sequence: TGTGCCAGCAGCTTACTAGCGGGCGGAGATACGCAGTATTTT.